The 18 T cell receptor beta chains below come from one sample, sequenced in a study of T cell clusters in autoimmune cytopenias. One tube held mixed TRB-A and TRB-B primer pools for touch-down PCR. TCRdb re-called the multiplex PCR reads, yielding one record per CDR3 amino acid sequence without DNA. The sample has 3,900 or so distinct CDR3 sequences; the top ten hold approximately 15%. Some 39,000 genome equivalents of blood DNA were amplified for TRB. Sequencing was done on a sample of peripheral blood. All receptors come from a human donor with an autoimmune cytopenia or autoimmune hepatitis (not recorded which).

V and J are TRBV6-2 or TRBV6-3 and TRBJ1-2; TCRdb selects TRBD1, and the lack of DNA leaves this call unchecked. The germline V gene has CDR1 MNHEY and CDR2 SVGEGT. This CDR3 has 12 amino acids. The CDR3 is CASSLTGYGYTF.

This clonotype shows up as medium-sized by frequency. The J gene is TRBJ2-1, the V gene TRBV19; the TCRdb D gene call, TRBD1, has no DNA to confirm it. There are 13 residues in the CDR3. Germline CDR1 reads LNHDA; CDR2 reads SQIVND (reference sequence). The CDR3 region is CASAEGGGRLQFF.

This clonotype counts as medium-sized by frequency. The chain joins TRBV6-5 to TRBJ1-6; TCRdb designates TRBD1, a call that cannot be tested without DNA. The CDR3 has 15 residues. Germline CDR1 is MNHEY and CDR2 is SVGAGI. The CDR3 loop is CASSYAEGQGSPLHF.

Measured by frequency, this clonotype is medium-sized. This chain links TRBV30 with TRBJ1-3; there is no DNA to check the TCRdb D call of TRBD1. The CDR3 runs 14 residues. The germline V gene has CDR1 GTSNPN and CDR2 SVGIG (reference sequence). This chain's CDR3 is CAWTTGLSGNTIYF.

The chain links TRBV6-4 to TRBJ2-2; checking the TCRdb D call of TRBD1 is not possible without DNA. This CDR3 has 16 amino acids. Germline V lookup: CDR1 MRHNA, CDR2 SNTAGT. CDR3 in amino acids: CASSGLGGPNTGELFF.

This clonotype is classed as medium-sized by frequency. The V call is TRBV5-4, the J call TRBJ1-6; TCRdb selects TRBD1, and the lack of DNA leaves this call unchecked. Germline CDR1 reads SGHNT; CDR2 reads YYREEE (reference sequence). CDR3 length: 16 residues. CDR3 in amino acids: CASSLRDRGNNSPLHF. Looking up the rest from reference TRBV5-4 and TRBJ1-6 gives the full variable domain: ETGVTQSPTHLIKTRGQQVTLRCSSQSGHNTVSWYQQALGQGPQFIFQYYREEENGRGNFPPRFSGLQFPNYSSELNVNALELDDSALYLCASSLRDRGNNSPLHFGNGTRLTVT.

This rearrangement joins TRBV6-5 to TRBJ1-1; the TCRdb call, TRBD1, lacks DNA for checking. Germline CDR1 is MNHEY and CDR2 is SVGAGI. The CDR3 extends over 15 amino acids. Here the CDR3 reads CASSYGQLMNTEAFF.

This chain uses TRBV7-2 with TRBJ2-2; TCRdb gives TRBD1 as the D gene, but with no DNA this cannot be confirmed. CDR3 length equals 14 residues. The germline gives CDR1 SGHTA, CDR2 FQGNSA. CDR3 protein: CASSRDGGTGELFF.

This clonotype is deemed medium-sized by its frequency. V usage is TRBV11-1 and J usage is TRBJ2-1. CDR3 length: 13 amino acids. CDR1 and CDR2 from the germline V gene are SGHAT and FQDESV (reference sequence). CDR3 amino acids: CASSLARYNEQFF. Full variable domain (rest looked up from reference TRBV11-1 and TRBJ2-1): EAEVAQSPRYKITEKSQAVAFWCDPISGHATLYWYRQILGQGPELLVQFQDESVVDDSQLPKDRFSAERLKGVDSTLKIQPAELGDSAMYLCASSLARYNEQFFGPGTRLTVL.

This clonotype is called medium-sized (0.01 to 0.1%) based on its frequency. This chain joins TRBV30 and TRBJ1-6. In germline, CDR1 is GTSNPN, CDR2 SVGIG (reference sequence). CDR3 length equals 12 residues. The CDR3 sequence is CAWSVFVSPIHF.

This clonotype shows up as medium-sized by frequency. The V call is TRBV15, the J call TRBJ1-1; the D call of TRBD1 rests on TCRdb alone, since no DNA is present to check it. The CDR3 spans 15 residues. Germline V gene data show CDR1 as LNHNV and CDR2 as YYDKDF (reference sequence). CDR3: CATSKYGQGSTEAFF. Combining the CDR3 with reference TRBV15 and TRBJ1-1 gives the whole variable domain DAMVIQNPRYQVTQFGKPVTLSCSQTLNHNVMYWYQQKSSQAPKLLFHYYDKDFNNEADTPDNFQSRRPNTSFCFLDIRSPGLGDTAMYLCATSKYGQGSTEAFFGQGTRLTVV.

This clonotype is classed as medium-sized by frequency. V is TRBV15 and J is TRBJ1-2. The germline gives CDR1 LNHNV, CDR2 YYDKDF (reference sequence). The CDR3 extends over 12 amino acids. The CDR3 here is CATSRDIYGYTF.

Frequency places this clonotype as medium-sized (0.01 to 0.1%). The rearrangement uses TRBV6-5 and TRBJ2-2. Germline-derived CDR1 and CDR2 are MNHEY and SVGAGI. CDR3 length: 15 amino acids. This chain's CDR3 is CASSYSLSNTGELFF.

The V call is TRBV18, the J call TRBJ1-2; TCRdb lists TRBD1, though no DNA is available to test this call. Germline V gene lookup returns CDR1 KGHSH and CDR2 LQKENI. The CDR3 is 16 residues long. CDR3: CASSPEGGQTSYGYTF.

Measured by frequency, this clonotype is medium-sized. This rearrangement joins TRBV19 to TRBJ1-1; no DNA is available, so the TRBD1 call from TCRdb remains unchecked. The CDR3 sequence is 11 residues long. Germline V gives CDR1 LNHDA, CDR2 SQIVND (reference sequence). This CDR3 is CASSHREEAFF.

This clonotype is classed as medium-sized (0.01 to 0.1%) by frequency. The V call is TRBV6-1, the J call TRBJ2-1; TCRdb's D call of TRBD1 is untestable without DNA. In germline, CDR1 is MNHNS, CDR2 SASEGT. This CDR3 is built from 15 residues. The CDR3 region is CASSIIQGDLGEQFF.

The V gene is TRBV11-1, the J gene TRBJ1-1; the D gene TCRdb calls, TRBD1, cannot be checked with no DNA. Germline CDR1 SGHAT, CDR2 FQDESV (reference sequence). This CDR3 is built from 13 residues. The CDR3 sequence: CASSSQGASEAFF.

Its frequency marks this clonotype as medium-sized. The V and J genes are TRBV6-6 and TRBJ2-5; TCRdb's assignment of TRBD2 cannot be checked, as there is no DNA. The CDR3 consists of 17 residues. Germline V lookup: CDR1 MNHNY, CDR2 SVGAGI (reference sequence). CDR3 region: CASSYGGLAGSQETQYF.